These 21 T cell receptor beta chains were sequenced from one sample in a study of shared clonotypes between healthy human individuals (TCRdb year 2020). Library prep was done by the immunoSEQ multiplex PCR assay. The table was pulled from immuneACCESS by TCRdb, which kept in-frame rearrangements only. Such tables lose some clones; where checked, under half of the loss comes from unresolved V genes, and the rest has no known cause. Recorded for this sample are approximately 600,000 clones; around 95% of them occurred a single time. Approximately 0.11% of the sample is held by the ten biggest clonotypes. CD8 naive samples were obtained by positive selection for CCR7 among CD45RO-negative cells, yielding a CD45RA+CCR7+ population from which TemRA cells were excluded. Source material: naive CD8+ T cells sorted from blood. In the paper's terms, the cell subset or site label means: CD45RA+CCR7+. The receptors here all came from a woman in her 30s in good health.

The J gene is TRBJ2-2, the V gene TRBV28; 15 bases are a match to TRBD2. V was clipped by 10 bases and J by 6 bases; unmatched bases: 6. This CDR3 has 15 amino acids. Germline CDR1 and CDR2: MDHEN and SYDVKM. The CDR3 DNA sequence: TGTGCCACCCGAGGACTAGCGGGAGGGCCCGGGGAGCTGTTTTTT. The encoded protein is CATRGLAGGPGELFF. Full variable domain (outside the CDR3, taken from reference TRBV28 and TRBJ2-2): DVKVTQSSRYLVKRTGEKVFLECVQDMDHENMFWYRQDPGLGLRLIYFSYDVKMKEKGDIPEGYSVSREKKERFSLILESASTNQTSMYLCATRGLAGGPGELFFGEGSRLTVL.

Remarks on this clone: Other DNA sequences within the sample encode an identical CDR3. The chain recombines TRBV27 with TRBJ1-4, with D hard to call. V lost 2 bases to trimming and J lost 7 bases, with 5 bases between them. The CDR3 has 12 residues. Looked up from germline, CDR1 is MNHEY and CDR2 is SMNVEV (reference sequence). CDR3 DNA sequence: TGTGCCAGCAGTTTACTAGGTGAAAAACTGTTTTTT. This gives the protein CASSLLGEKLFF.

The V gene is TRBV19, the J gene TRBJ1-4; D gene unclear. Germline V gives CDR1 LNHDA, CDR2 SQIVND (reference sequence). The germline V and J ends were trimmed by 10 bases and 1 base, with 4 bases remaining between them. The CDR3 loop spans 11 amino acids. CDR3 DNA sequence: TGTGCCACCCGAACTAATGAAAAACTGTTTTTT. Translation: CATRTNEKLFF.

The V call is TRBV6-1, the J call TRBJ2-7; no definite D call. This CDR3 has 12 residues. CDR1 and CDR2 (germline): MNHNS, SASEGT. V was clipped by 4 bases and J by 7 bases, with 11 bases between them. The CDR3 loop reads CASSGQDEEQYF. The DNA of the CDR3 is TGTGCCAGCAGTGGTCAGGACGAAGAGCAGTACTTC.

This chain uses TRBV27 with TRBJ2-1, with D unresolved. The CDR3 length is 13 residues. V lost 2 bases, J lost 9 bases, and 11 bases lay in between. Per the germline V gene, CDR1 is MNHEY and CDR2 is SMNVEV (reference sequence). CDR3 nucleotides: TGTGCCAGCAGTTTAGACCCCAGGAGTGAGCAGTTCTTC. Protein: CASSLDPRSEQFF.

V and J are TRBV2 and TRBJ1-1; 8 bases agree with TRBD1. Germline V gene sequence: CDR1 SNHLY, CDR2 FYNNEI. The V and J ends lost 9 bases and 3 bases, in that order; junction bases with no gene match: 9. This CDR3 contains 14 residues. CDR3 protein: CASRRDRGYTEAFF. CDR3 in DNA: TGTGCCAGTAGGAGAGACAGGGGATACACTGAAGCTTTCTTT.

This sequence joins TRBV4-1 and TRBJ2-1; 13 bases agree with TRBD2. Germline CDR1 reads MGHRA; CDR2 reads YSYEKL. Trimming removed 5 bases from V and 9 bases from J; junction bases left unmatched: 7. This CDR3 spans 15 amino acids. The CDR3 sequence: CASSYRTSGSSEQFF. CDR3 sequence (DNA): TGCGCCAGCAGCTACAGGACTAGCGGGAGTTCTGAGCAGTTCTTC.

About this clone: Other DNA sequences in this sample translate to the same CDR3. The J gene is TRBJ2-7, the V gene TRBV7-8; D is unclear. Looked up from germline, CDR1 is SGHVS and CDR2 is FQNEAQ. The CDR3 length is 14 residues. V was pared by 1 base and J by 6 bases, with 13 bases between. Here the CDR3 DNA reads TGTGCCAGCAGCTTAGTACTCCCTCTCGTCGAGCAGTACTTC. Translation gives CASSLVLPLVEQYF.

The genes are TRBV18 and TRBJ1-1, with 7 bases fitting TRBD1. CDR3 length equals 17 residues. V shed 4 bases and J 6 bases; nucleotides not matched to a gene: 17. Germline CDR1 and CDR2: KGHSH and LQKENI. Here the CDR3 DNA reads TGTGCCAGCTCACACACGTATCAAGACAGGGCGGACGCTGAAGCTTTCTTT. It specifies CASSHTYQDRADAEAFF.

The chain recombines TRBV6-5 with TRBJ1-2, with 8 bases aligning to TRBD1. The CDR3 totals 13 residues. CDR1 is MNHEY, CDR2 SVGAGI, per germline. J lost 4 bases, V lost 5 bases, and 3 bases had no gene match. The CDR3: CASSPDRGYGYTF. The CDR3 region has the DNA TGTGCCAGCAGTCCCGACAGGGGCTATGGCTACACCTTC.

This sequence joins TRBV7-9 and TRBJ2-1, with D tentatively TRBD2 (5 bases). From germline, CDR1 is SEHNR and CDR2 FQNEAQ (reference sequence). This CDR3 comprises 15 residues. The germline V and J ends were trimmed by 5 bases and 8 bases, with 19 bases remaining between them. The CDR3 DNA reads as TGTGCCAGCAGCACCAGACACGGGGTCGGCGATGAGCAGTTCTTC. Translating it yields CASSTRHGVGDEQFF.

This chain connects TRBV18 to TRBJ2-1; D may be TRBD1 (5 bases). Germline V gene data show CDR1 as KGHSH and CDR2 as LQKENI. V shed 4 bases and J shed 1 base, with 17 bases lying between them. The CDR3 loop spans 17 amino acids. CDR3 bases: TGTGCCAGCTCACGGTCCTCAGGGTGGCGATCCTACAATGAGCAGTTCTTC. This encodes CASSRSSGWRSYNEQFF. Variable domain in full (rest from reference TRBV18 and TRBJ2-1): NAGVMQNPRHLVRRRGQEARLRCSPMKGHSHVYWYRQLPEEGLKFMVYLQKENIIDESGMPKERFSAEFPKEGPSILRIQQVVRGDSAAYFCASSRSSGWRSYNEQFFGPGTRLTVL.

As concerns this clone: The same CDR3 arises from other DNA sequences in this sample as well. The chain recombines TRBV27 with TRBJ2-7; 8 bases line up with TRBD1. Unmatched junction bases numbered 7, after V lost 8 bases and J lost 4 bases. The CDR3 runs to 13 residues. Looked up from germline, CDR1 is MNHEY and CDR2 is SMNVEV (reference sequence). The CDR3 protein is CASRAGTGYEQYF. DNA for the CDR3: TGTGCCAGCCGAGCCGGGACAGGTTACGAGCAGTACTTC.

The rearrangement links TRBV28 to TRBJ2-1, with 11 bases identical to TRBD2. With V trimmed by 5 bases and J by 2 bases, 5 bases remained unmatched. In germline, CDR1 is MDHEN, CDR2 SYDVKM. This CDR3 region has 16 residues. The CDR3 sequence: CASSPRLAGPYNEQFF. In DNA form, the CDR3 reads TGTGCCAGCAGTCCCAGACTAGCGGGACCCTACAATGAGCAGTTCTTC. The full variable domain, rest sourced from reference TRBV28 and TRBJ2-1, is DVKVTQSSRYLVKRTGEKVFLECVQDMDHENMFWYRQDPGLGLRLIYFSYDVKMKEKGDIPEGYSVSREKKERFSLILESASTNQTSMYLCASSPRLAGPYNEQFFGPGTRLTVL.

J is TRBJ2-7 and V is TRBV6-6, with 9 positions matching TRBD1. The V gene end was trimmed by 5 bases and the J gene end by 1 base; junction bases not matched to a gene: 3. Germline loops: CDR1 MNHNY, CDR2 SVGAGI (reference sequence). The CDR3 length is 14 residues. The CDR3 loop reads CASSAGTGSYEQYF. CDR3 DNA sequence: TGTGCCAGCAGTGCCGGGACAGGGTCCTACGAGCAGTACTTC.

This chain joins TRBV7-9 and TRBJ2-5; D gene ambiguous. Trimming shortened V by 5 bases and J by 5 bases, and 9 bases separated the two germline ends. The CDR3 covers 12 residues. Looked up from germline, CDR1 is SEHNR and CDR2 is FQNEAQ (reference sequence). As DNA, the CDR3 is TGTGCCAGCAGCGGAGCTTGGGAGACCCAGTACTTC. It is translated as CASSGAWETQYF.

Turning to this clone: The sample contains more than one DNA sequence encoding this CDR3. This chain links TRBV27 with TRBJ2-7; TRBD2 aligns across 15 bases. The trim removed 6 bases at V and 6 bases at J, leaving 6 bases unmatched. CDR3 length: 15 amino acids. Germline CDR1 and CDR2: MNHEY and SMNVEV (reference sequence). As DNA, the CDR3 is TGTGCCAGCAGCTCCGGGACTAGCGGGAGGTTCGAGCAGTACTTC. As protein: CASSSGTSGRFEQYF.

This clone showed up just once. The gene calls are TRBV6-6 and TRBJ2-1; 12 nucleotides align to TRBD2. Germline assignment: CDR1 MNHNY and CDR2 SVGAGI (reference sequence). The CDR3 has 14 amino acids. Trimming took 3 bases from V and 9 from J; bases not matched to a gene: 3. The DNA for the CDR3 is TGTGCCAGCAGTTATCTAGCGGGAGGGAGTGAGCAGTTCTTC. Translated: CASSYLAGGSEQFF.

The gene calls are TRBV28 and TRBJ1-5; a possible D gene is TRBD1 (6 bases). Germline lookup yields CDR1 MDHEN and CDR2 SYDVKM. The CDR3 covers 16 residues. Trimming stripped 4 bases from V and 3 bases from J, with 16 bases between. The CDR3: CASSSLWDTPNQPQHF. CDR3 DNA: TGTGCCAGCAGTTCCCTCTGGGACACTCCCAATCAGCCCCAGCATTTT.

V usage is TRBV9 and J usage is TRBJ1-2; TRBD1 agrees at 7 bases. V lost 3 bases, J lost 4 bases, and 3 bases stayed unmatched. The V gene's germline CDR1 is SGDLS and CDR2 YYNGEE. The CDR3 loop spans 13 amino acids. The chain's CDR3 is CASSGGTAYGYTF. In DNA form, the CDR3 reads TGTGCCAGCAGCGGGGGGACAGCCTATGGCTACACCTTC.

This sequence joins TRBV6-1 and TRBJ1-5, with unresolved D. V lost 6 bases and J 3 bases, leaving 9 bases between the germline ends. The CDR3 totals 13 residues. Germline loops: CDR1 MNHNS, CDR2 SASEGT. CDR3 amino acids: CASSPRDNQPQHF. CDR3 sequence (DNA): TGTGCCAGCAGCCCGAGAGACAATCAGCCCCAGCATTTT.